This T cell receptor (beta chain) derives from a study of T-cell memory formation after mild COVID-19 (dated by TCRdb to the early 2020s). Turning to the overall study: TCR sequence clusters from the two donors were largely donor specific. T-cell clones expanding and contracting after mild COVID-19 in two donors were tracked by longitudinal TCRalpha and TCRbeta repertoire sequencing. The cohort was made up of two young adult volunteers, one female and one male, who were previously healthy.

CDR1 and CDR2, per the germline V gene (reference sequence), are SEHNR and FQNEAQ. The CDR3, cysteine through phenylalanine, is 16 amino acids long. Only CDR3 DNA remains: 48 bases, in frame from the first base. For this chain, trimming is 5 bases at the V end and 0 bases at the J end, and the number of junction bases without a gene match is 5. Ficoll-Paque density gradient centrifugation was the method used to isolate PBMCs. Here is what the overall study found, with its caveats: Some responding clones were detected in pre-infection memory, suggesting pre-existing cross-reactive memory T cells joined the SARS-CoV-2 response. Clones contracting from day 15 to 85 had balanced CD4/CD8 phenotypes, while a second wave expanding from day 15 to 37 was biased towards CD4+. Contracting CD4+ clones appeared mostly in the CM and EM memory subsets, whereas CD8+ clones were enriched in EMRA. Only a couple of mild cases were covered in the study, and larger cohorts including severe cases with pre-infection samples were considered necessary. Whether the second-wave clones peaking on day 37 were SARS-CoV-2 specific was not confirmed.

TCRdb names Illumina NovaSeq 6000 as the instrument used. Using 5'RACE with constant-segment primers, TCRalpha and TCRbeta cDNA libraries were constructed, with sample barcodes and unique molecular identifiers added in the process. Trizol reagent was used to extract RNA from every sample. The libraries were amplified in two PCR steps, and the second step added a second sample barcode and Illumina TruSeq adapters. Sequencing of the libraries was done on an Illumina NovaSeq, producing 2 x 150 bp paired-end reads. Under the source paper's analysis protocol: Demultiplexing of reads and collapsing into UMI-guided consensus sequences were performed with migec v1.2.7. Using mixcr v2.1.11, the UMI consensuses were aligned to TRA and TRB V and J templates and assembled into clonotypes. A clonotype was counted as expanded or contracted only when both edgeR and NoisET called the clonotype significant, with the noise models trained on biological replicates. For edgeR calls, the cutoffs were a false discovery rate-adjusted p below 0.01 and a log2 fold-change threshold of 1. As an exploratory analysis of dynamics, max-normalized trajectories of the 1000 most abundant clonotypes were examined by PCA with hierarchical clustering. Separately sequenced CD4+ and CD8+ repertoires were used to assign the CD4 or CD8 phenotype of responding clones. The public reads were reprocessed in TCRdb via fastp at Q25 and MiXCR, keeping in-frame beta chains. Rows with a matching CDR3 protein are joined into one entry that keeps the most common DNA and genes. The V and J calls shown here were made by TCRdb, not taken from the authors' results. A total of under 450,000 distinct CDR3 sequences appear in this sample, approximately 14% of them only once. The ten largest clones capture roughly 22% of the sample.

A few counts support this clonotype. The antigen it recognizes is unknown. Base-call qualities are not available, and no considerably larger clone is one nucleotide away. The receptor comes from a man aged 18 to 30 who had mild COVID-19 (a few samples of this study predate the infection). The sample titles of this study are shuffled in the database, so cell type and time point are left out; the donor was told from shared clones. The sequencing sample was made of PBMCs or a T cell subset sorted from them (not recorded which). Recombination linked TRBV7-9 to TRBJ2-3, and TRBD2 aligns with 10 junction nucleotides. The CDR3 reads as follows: CASSARTSGSTDTQYF. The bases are TGTGCCAGCAGCGCCAGGACTAGCGGAAGCACAGATACGCAGTATTTT.